Included here is one T cell receptor beta chain sequence, with context. The antigen is undetermined. Primers for the PCR totalled 60 Vbeta and 13 Jbeta. The authors' processing: Unique TCR beta chains numbered around 80 million in a later analysis, with some 9.9 million shared. The method was immunoSEQ multiplex PCR; TCRdb's version includes in-frame clones alone and lacks a portion of them. The DNA gave D and trimming, while V, J and clone size come from that table. Among roughly 170,000 clones listed, approximately 82% were seen once. This record belongs to a study of cytomegalovirus exposure and HLA in healthy donors. Study-level points and caveats: Previously analyzed data showed that most TCR beta V segments were productive at a frequency of about 90% or about 30%. Available immune exposure information covered CMV serostatus only. The authors later linked a missense DCLRE1C variant to TCR beta V- and J-gene trimming.

Germline CDR1 and CDR2: SGHVS and FNYEAQ. The length of the CDR3 is 13 residues. Trimming cost V 3 bases and J 5 bases, with 10 bases left between them. This chain links TRBV7-6 with TRBJ2-5; possible D gene TRBD2, 5 bases. Specimen: PBMCs. This receptor was obtained from a girl aged 2 to 10 in good health and CMV-seropositive. The CDR3, as DNA: TGTGCCAGCAGCTTTCGGGGTGCGGAGACCCAGTACTTC. Translated, it gives CASSFRGAETQYF.